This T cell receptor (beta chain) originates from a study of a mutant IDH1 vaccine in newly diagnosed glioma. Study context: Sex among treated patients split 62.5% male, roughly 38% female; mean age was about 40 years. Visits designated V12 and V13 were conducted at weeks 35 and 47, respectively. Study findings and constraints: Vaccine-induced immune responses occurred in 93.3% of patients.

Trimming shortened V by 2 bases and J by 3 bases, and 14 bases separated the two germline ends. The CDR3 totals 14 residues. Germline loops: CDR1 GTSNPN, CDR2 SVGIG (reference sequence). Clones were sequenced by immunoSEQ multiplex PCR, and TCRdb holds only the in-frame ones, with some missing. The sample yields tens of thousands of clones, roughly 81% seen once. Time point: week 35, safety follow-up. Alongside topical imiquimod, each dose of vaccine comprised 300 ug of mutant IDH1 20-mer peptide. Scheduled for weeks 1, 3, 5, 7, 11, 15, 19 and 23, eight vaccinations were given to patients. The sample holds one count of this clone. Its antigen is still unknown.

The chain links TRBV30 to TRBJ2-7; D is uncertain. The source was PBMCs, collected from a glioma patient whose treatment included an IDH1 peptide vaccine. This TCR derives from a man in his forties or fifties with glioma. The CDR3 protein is CAWSSPGGSYEQYF. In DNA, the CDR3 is TGTGCCTGGAGTTCCCCAGGTGGAAGCTACGAGCAGTACTTC.